Listed below are T cell receptor beta chains from one sample, sequenced in a study of Ad26.COV2.S vaccination and SARS-CoV-2 variants. Using immunoSEQ multiplex PCR, the repertoire was profiled, and TCRdb retains in-frame clones only, with some absent. Of roughly 420,000 clones listed, roughly nine tenths are singletons. The input for sequencing was peripheral blood, taken in a trial of Ad26.COV2.S vaccine versus placebo. The receptors stem from a person between 18 and 60 years old who received the Ad26.COV2.S COVID-19 vaccine or a placebo. CDR3s include the opening cysteine and the closing phenylalanine or tryptophan. A D gene is named only where the DNA matches it firmly. A clone size is listed for some rows: how often the clone was seen (once, few, many), or a class if it is expanded.

clone size,V gene,D gene,J gene,CDR3 DNA,CDR3 protein
-,TRBV28,TRBD1,TRBJ1-1,TGTGCCAGCACCATGACCTGGGGACAGGGGGCGCGAGGAGCTTTCTTT,CASTMTWGQGARGAFF
-,TRBV24-1,TRBD2,TRBJ2-3,TGTGCCACCAGTGATTTCGGCGGGGGGGCCATTGGGACGCAGTATTTT,CATSDFGGGAIGTQYF
-,TRBV7-2,-,TRBJ2-1,TGTGCCAGCAGCCGTGTTGGGGCGGGGACTCTATACAATGAGCAGTTCTTC,CASSRVGAGTLYNEQFF
-,TRBV24-1,-,TRBJ1-1,TGTGCCACCAGTGATTCAGGCAGACCCACTGAAGCTTTCTTT,CATSDSGRPTEAFF
once,TRBV11-1,-,TRBJ1-1,TGTGCCAGCAGCCCACGGAGGGGGTACCCTGAAGCTTTCTTT,CASSPRRGYPEAFF
-,TRBV4-2,-,TRBJ2-1,TGTGCCAGCAGCCACCTACGAGGGGGGAGCTCCTACAATGAGCAGTTCTTC,CASSHLRGGSSYNEQFF
-,TRBV4-3,-,TRBJ1-2,TGCGCCAGCAGCCAGGCGGGAATCTATGGCTACACCTTC,CASSQAGIYGYTF
-,TRBV21-1,-,TRBJ1-2,TGTGCCAGCAGCAAGACTGACCGATACTATGGCTACACCTTC,CASSKTDRYYGYTF
-,TRBV27,-,TRBJ2-2,TGTGCCAGCAGTCTCAAACCCGACTCCCGTCCCGGGGAGCTGTTTTTT,CASSLKPDSRPGELFF
-,TRBV7-2,-,TRBJ2-6,TGTGCCAGCAGCGTCAGCGGCTCTGGGGCCAACGTCCTGACTTTC,CASSVSGSGANVLTF
few,TRBV3-1/TRBV3-2,-,TRBJ2-3,TGTGCCAGCAGCCAGGGGGCAGGGGCACTTGCAGATACGCAGTATTTT,CASSQGAGALADTQYF
-,TRBV7-9,TRBD2,TRBJ2-5,TGTGCCAGCAGCTACGCGACTAGCGGGAGTAGAAAGACCCAGTACTTC,CASSYATSGSRKTQYF
-,TRBV5-1,TRBD2,TRBJ2-5,TGCGCCAGCAGCCCCCTAAGCGGACTCCCGGGAGGGGAGACCCAGTACTTC,CASSPLSGLPGGETQYF
-,TRBV3-1/TRBV3-2,-,TRBJ2-2,TGTGCCAGCAGCTCAGTCGGGGAGCTGTTTTTT,CASSSVGELFF
-,TRBV7-2,-,TRBJ2-1,TGTGCCAGCAGCTTAGAGGGGACTCCATTTTTCTTC,CASSLEGTPFFF
few,TRBV6-1,-,TRBJ2-1,TGTGCCAGCAGTGAATTCCCGGGGCCGAAGTATGAGCAGTTCTTC,CASSEFPGPKYEQFF
-,TRBV14,-,TRBJ2-7,TGTGCCAGCAGCCAGGGATCACTGAAGTACTTC,CASSQGSLKYF
once,TRBV10-3,-,TRBJ1-2,TGTGCCATCAGTGATATCGGGAGGGGAGGCGGCTACACCTTC,CAISDIGRGGGYTF
-,TRBV12-3/TRBV12-4,-,TRBJ1-2,TGTGCCAGCAGTTTGGGGGCGGGGGATGGCTACACCTTC,CASSLGAGDGYTF
-,TRBV3-1/TRBV3-2,TRBD2,TRBJ2-1,TGTGCCAGCAGCAATCTAGCGGGAGATTCCCATGAGCAGTTCTTC,CASSNLAGDSHEQFF
-,TRBV7-9,-,TRBJ2-4,TGTGCCAGCAGCCATTCCGCTCCCGGAAACATTCAGTACTTC,CASSHSAPGNIQYF
once,TRBV7-8,-,TRBJ2-2,TGTGCCAGCAGCTTAGCGATGGTTGTAAAAGGGGGGACATCCACCGGGGAGCTGTTTTTT,CASSLAMVVKGGTSTGELFF
-,TRBV4-3,-,TRBJ1-4,TGCGCCAGCAGCCAAGATATGGTGTCAGATGGTAATGAAAAACTGTTTTTT,CASSQDMVSDGNEKLFF
-,TRBV5-6,-,TRBJ1-3,TGTGCCAGCAGCTTGGTGAGCGGAGGCTCTGGAAACACCATATATTTT,CASSLVSGGSGNTIYF
-,TRBV7-2,-,TRBJ1-2,TGTGCCAGCAGCTCCCGACAGGCTGATGGCTACACCTTC,CASSSRQADGYTF
-,TRBV29-1,TRBD1,TRBJ2-2,TGCAGCGTTGAGTCCAGGGGGCGCCGGGAGCTGTTTTTT,CSVESRGRRELFF
-,TRBV6-5,-,TRBJ1-1,TGTGCCAGCAGTTCTTTTGACACCTCGAACACTGAAGCTTTCTTT,CASSSFDTSNTEAFF
-,TRBV9,TRBD1,TRBJ1-3,TGTGCCAGCAGCGTGCAGGGGGCCCGCTCTGGAAACACCATATATTTT,CASSVQGARSGNTIYF
-,TRBV5-1,-,TRBJ2-1,TGCGCCAGCAGCCTCGGGACCGCTCCCAATGAGCAGTTCTTC,CASSLGTAPNEQFF
-,TRBV2,TRBD2,TRBJ2-1,TGTGCCAGCAGGGCGGGAGTGGGCTACAATGAGCAGTTCTTC,CASRAGVGYNEQFF
-,TRBV24-1,TRBD1,TRBJ1-1,TGTGCCACCAGGTCGGGACAGGGTGGCCCTGAAGCTTTCTTT,CATRSGQGGPEAFF
-,TRBV3-1/TRBV3-2,-,TRBJ1-5,TGTGCCAGCAGCTACAGCGGTCAGCCCCAGCATTTT,CASSYSGQPQHF
-,TRBV27,-,TRBJ1-2,TGTGCCAGCAGTTTATGGGGCACAGGATCTGGCTACACCTTC,CASSLWGTGSGYTF
-,TRBV4-2,-,TRBJ1-3,TGTGCCAGCAGCCTCGACAGTTCCTCCTCTGGAAACACCATATATTTT,CASSLDSSSSGNTIYF
-,TRBV9,-,TRBJ1-1,TGTGCCAGCAGCGCCCCAGGGGTCGCTGAAGCTTTCTTT,CASSAPGVAEAFF
-,TRBV28,-,TRBJ1-5,TGTGCCAGCAGTCCCCCTTTCCAGCCCCAGCATTTT,CASSPPFQPQHF
-,TRBV6-2/TRBV6-3,-,TRBJ2-1,TGTGCCAGCAGTTACTCCAGGCAGGGGTTTGAGTTCTTC,CASSYSRQGFEFF
-,TRBV18,-,TRBJ2-7,TGTGCCAGCTCTCCCGGGGTAGGGACTCACCTCTACGAGCAGTACTTC,CASSPGVGTHLYEQYF
-,TRBV5-1,-,TRBJ2-5,TGCGCCAGCAGCAAGGGAGTTGATATACAAGAGACCCAGTACTTC,CASSKGVDIQETQYF
once,TRBV29-1,-,TRBJ2-1,TGCAGCGGGGCGATCTGGACGGCCAACAATGAGCAGTTCTTC,CSGAIWTANNEQFF
-,TRBV5-1,TRBD1,TRBJ2-3,TGCGCCAGCAGCCCGTGGACAGGGGAAGGCCTCCCAGAAGGGCCAGATACGCAGTATTTT,CASSPWTGEGLPEGPDTQYF
few,TRBV6-5,-,TRBJ1-4,TGTGCCAGCAGTTACTGGGGGACGAATGAAAAACTGTTTTTT,CASSYWGTNEKLFF
few,TRBV10-2,-,TRBJ2-1,TGCGCCACAGCCGGGACGACCGGGCTCAGCTCCTACAATGAGCAGTTCTTC,CATAGTTGLSSYNEQFF
-,TRBV30,-,TRBJ1-1,TGTGCCTTAAAGAACACTGAAGCTTTCTTT,CALKNTEAFF
once,TRBV27,-,TRBJ1-2,TGTGCCAGCAGTTTTGCTTGGGGTTCAGACTACACCTTC,CASSFAWGSDYTF
-,TRBV7-2,-,TRBJ1-2,TGTGCCAGCAGTTTTGGGGGGTATGGCTACACCTTC,CASSFGGYGYTF
once,TRBV5-4,-,TRBJ1-3,TGTGCCAGCAGCTTAGCAGGGTCTGGAAACACCATATATTTT,CASSLAGSGNTIYF
-,TRBV5-1,TRBD2,TRBJ2-1,TGCGCCAGTGGGACTAGCGGTTACAATGAGCAGTTCTTC,CASGTSGYNEQFF
-,TRBV24-1,-,TRBJ2-5,TGTGCCACCAGTGATCCCCCGACCAGGACCCAGTACTTC,CATSDPPTRTQYF
few,TRBV4-3,-,TRBJ1-5,TGCGCCAGCAGCCAAGAATTTGGGATTTCCACCCAGCCCCAGCATTTT,CASSQEFGISTQPQHF
-,TRBV30,-,TRBJ2-3,TGTGCCTGGAGTTCTAAGATGGCGGGACTCACAGATACGCAGTATTTT,CAWSSKMAGLTDTQYF
-,TRBV20-1,-,TRBJ2-3,TGCAGTGCTAGTCAAGCGGAGAATACGCAGTATTTT,CSASQAENTQYF
-,TRBV4-2,-,TRBJ1-4,TGTGCCAGCAGCCAAAAACAGGTTTATAATGAAAAACTGTTTTTT,CASSQKQVYNEKLFF
-,TRBV11-2,-,TRBJ2-5,TGTGCCAGCAGCCGGGGGGAGACCCAGTACTTC,CASSRGETQYF
-,TRBV4-2,-,TRBJ2-5,TGTGCCAGCAGCCAAGATCGCCGGGGGGCCCGTTATGGGACCCAGTACTTC,CASSQDRRGARYGTQYF
-,TRBV9,-,TRBJ1-3,TGTGCCAGCAGTGTTGGCCTAAACCAGGGAAACACCATATATTTT,CASSVGLNQGNTIYF